This TCR beta chain was observed in a study of blood T cell repertoires in COVID-19. The CDR3 is 14 amino acids. The germline gives CDR1 LNHDA, CDR2 SQIVND (reference sequence). Trimming shortened V by 9 bases and J by 2 bases, and 16 bases separated the two germline ends. Clones were read by immunoSEQ multiplex PCR, and TCRdb kept only the in-frame ones, dropping some. The sample lists approximately 210,000 clones, 80% to 85% occurring once. V usage is TRBV19 and J usage is TRBJ1-2; D perhaps matches TRBD1 (6 bases). This sequence was found in a woman aged 45-59 years with acute COVID-19. Sequencing input: PBMCs or T cells enriched from blood (not recorded which). CDR3 loop: CASRQETTNYGYTF. The CDR3, as DNA: TGTGCCAGCCGACAGGAAACTACAAACTATGGCTACACCTTC.